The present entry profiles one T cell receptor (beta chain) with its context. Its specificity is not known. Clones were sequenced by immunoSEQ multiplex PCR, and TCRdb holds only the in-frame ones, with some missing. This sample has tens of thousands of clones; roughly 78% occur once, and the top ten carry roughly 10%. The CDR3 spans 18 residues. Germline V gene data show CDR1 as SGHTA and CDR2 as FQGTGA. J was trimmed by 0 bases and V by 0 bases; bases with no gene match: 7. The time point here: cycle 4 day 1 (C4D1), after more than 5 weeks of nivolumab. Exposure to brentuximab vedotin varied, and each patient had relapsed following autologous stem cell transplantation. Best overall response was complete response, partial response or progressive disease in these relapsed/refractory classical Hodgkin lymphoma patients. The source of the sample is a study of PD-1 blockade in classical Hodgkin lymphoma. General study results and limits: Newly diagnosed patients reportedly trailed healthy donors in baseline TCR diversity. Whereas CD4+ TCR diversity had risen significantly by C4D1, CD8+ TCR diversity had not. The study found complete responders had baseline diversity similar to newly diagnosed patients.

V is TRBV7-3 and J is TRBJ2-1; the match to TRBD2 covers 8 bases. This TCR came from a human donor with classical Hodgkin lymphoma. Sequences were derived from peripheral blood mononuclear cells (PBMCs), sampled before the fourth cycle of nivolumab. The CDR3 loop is CASSLTGLAWSSYNEQFF. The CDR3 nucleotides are TGTGCCAGCAGCTTAACTGGACTAGCATGGAGCTCCTACAATGAGCAGTTCTTC.